This is a list of T cell receptor beta chains from one sample in a study of blood T cell repertoires in COVID-19. The repertoire was sequenced with immunoSEQ multiplex PCR; TCRdb's copy has only in-frame clones and lacks some. The sample yields more than 150,000 clones, about three quarters seen once. Sequences were obtained from peripheral blood. Source of these receptors: a woman aged 80 or older with active or convalescent COVID-19. Both conserved end residues are part of each CDR3. D genes are given only for firm matches. For some rows the clone size is stated as once, few or many, or as a class when expanded; others skip it.

v_gene: TRBV7-9
len: 15
d_gene: TRBD1
j_gene: TRBJ2-7
abundance: NA
CDR3aa: CASSLGIGTGAEQYF
CDR3nt: TGTGCCAGCAGCTTAGGAATCGGGACAGGGGCCGAGCAGTACTTC

v_gene: TRBV5-3
len: 14
d_gene: NA
j_gene: TRBJ1-2
abundance: NA
CDR3aa: CARSVRTQLYGYTF
CDR3nt: TGTGCCAGAAGCGTTCGAACACAGCTCTATGGCTACACCTTC

v_gene: TRBV3-1/TRBV3-2
len: 13
d_gene: NA
j_gene: TRBJ2-4
abundance: NA
CDR3aa: CASSQDSRGIQYF
CDR3nt: TGTGCCAGCAGCCAAGACTCAAGGGGCATTCAGTACTTC

v_gene: TRBV7-9
len: 15
d_gene: NA
j_gene: TRBJ1-6
abundance: NA
CDR3aa: CASSLGRGSHSPLHF
CDR3nt: TGTGCCAGCAGCTTAGGAAGGGGATCCCATTCACCCCTCCACTTT

v_gene: TRBV7-8
len: 17
d_gene: NA
j_gene: TRBJ2-5
abundance: NA
CDR3aa: CASSLALSSTSSETQYF
CDR3nt: TGTGCCAGCAGCTTAGCGTTGTCGAGCACGTCTTCAGAGACCCAGTACTTC

v_gene: TRBV5-5
len: 13
d_gene: NA
j_gene: TRBJ1-6
abundance: NA
CDR3aa: CASRAPGDSPLHF
CDR3nt: TGTGCCAGCAGGGCTCCAGGGGATTCACCCCTCCACTTT

v_gene: TRBV5-5
len: 14
d_gene: NA
j_gene: TRBJ2-3
abundance: few
CDR3aa: CASSFGWNTDTQYF
CDR3nt: TGTGCCAGCAGCTTCGGGTGGAACACAGATACGCAGTATTTT

v_gene: TRBV4-3
len: 17
d_gene: NA
j_gene: TRBJ1-3
abundance: once
CDR3aa: CASSQVGLSMNRNTIYF
CDR3nt: TGCGCCAGCAGCCAAGTGGGCCTCAGTATGAACAGAAACACCATATATTTT

v_gene: TRBV28
len: 15
d_gene: NA
j_gene: TRBJ1-1
abundance: NA
CDR3aa: CASSQSGRFGTEAFF
CDR3nt: TGTGCCAGCAGTCAATCCGGGAGATTTGGGACTGAAGCTTTCTTT

v_gene: TRBV5-4
len: 16
d_gene: NA
j_gene: TRBJ1-1
abundance: NA
CDR3aa: CASRTKGGGMNTEAFF
CDR3nt: TGTGCCAGCAGGACTAAAGGTGGGGGCATGAACACTGAAGCTTTCTTT

v_gene: TRBV28
len: 13
d_gene: NA
j_gene: TRBJ1-4
abundance: NA
CDR3aa: CASSTAGYEKLFF
CDR3nt: TGTGCCAGCAGTACCGCAGGGTATGAAAAACTGTTTTTT

v_gene: TRBV6-5
len: 13
d_gene: NA
j_gene: TRBJ1-1
abundance: few
CDR3aa: CASSTQEATEAFF
CDR3nt: TGTGCCAGCAGTACCCAGGAAGCCACTGAAGCTTTCTTT

v_gene: TRBV28
len: 14
d_gene: NA
j_gene: TRBJ2-2
abundance: NA
CDR3aa: CASIGGTNTGELFF
CDR3nt: TGTGCCAGCATCGGAGGGACGAACACCGGGGAGCTGTTTTTT

v_gene: TRBV11-2
len: 12
d_gene: TRBD1
j_gene: TRBJ1-4
abundance: NA
CDR3aa: CASSGQGTQLFF
CDR3nt: TGTGCCAGCAGCGGACAGGGTACGCAACTGTTTTTT

v_gene: TRBV6-5
len: 13
d_gene: NA
j_gene: TRBJ1-5
abundance: NA
CDR3aa: CATQTDWGQPQHF
CDR3nt: TGTGCCACCCAGACAGACTGGGGTCAGCCCCAGCATTTT

v_gene: TRBV4-2
len: 16
d_gene: TRBD1
j_gene: TRBJ1-2
abundance: NA
CDR3aa: CASSQGDRGLGYGYTF
CDR3nt: TGTGCCAGCAGCCAAGGTGACAGGGGGCTCGGCTATGGCTACACCTTC

v_gene: TRBV2
len: 14
d_gene: TRBD1
j_gene: TRBJ1-5
abundance: NA
CDR3aa: CASSRDRGDQPQHF
CDR3nt: TGTGCCAGCAGTCGGGACAGGGGGGATCAGCCCCAGCATTTT

v_gene: TRBV19
len: 16
d_gene: TRBD2
j_gene: TRBJ2-7
abundance: NA
CDR3aa: CASSIGPPSGGYEQYF
CDR3nt: TGTGCCAGTAGTATCGGCCCGCCTAGCGGGGGTTACGAGCAGTACTTC

v_gene: TRBV12-3/TRBV12-4
len: 11
d_gene: NA
j_gene: TRBJ1-5
abundance: NA
CDR3aa: CASTDFGPQHF
CDR3nt: TGTGCCAGCACGGACTTCGGTCCCCAGCATTTT

v_gene: TRBV7-2
len: 16
d_gene: NA
j_gene: TRBJ1-6
abundance: NA
CDR3aa: CASSQKALGGNSPLHF
CDR3nt: TGTGCCAGCAGCCAGAAGGCCCTCGGGGGAAATTCACCCCTCCACTTT

v_gene: TRBV5-6
len: 16
d_gene: TRBD1
j_gene: TRBJ1-4
abundance: NA
CDR3aa: CASSGRGQGFNEKLFF
CDR3nt: TGTGCCAGCAGCGGGAGAGGACAGGGATTTAATGAAAAACTGTTTTTT

v_gene: TRBV7-9
len: 15
d_gene: TRBD2
j_gene: TRBJ2-1
abundance: NA
CDR3aa: CASSLAGGFGNEQFF
CDR3nt: TGTGCCAGCAGCCTGGCGGGGGGGTTTGGCAATGAGCAGTTCTTC

v_gene: TRBV27
len: 15
d_gene: TRBD1
j_gene: TRBJ1-4
abundance: NA
CDR3aa: CASRQGLLWSEKLFF
CDR3nt: TGTGCCAGTAGACAGGGATTACTTTGGAGTGAAAAACTGTTTTTT

v_gene: TRBV5-5
len: 13
d_gene: NA
j_gene: TRBJ2-3
abundance: NA
CDR3aa: CASSPTGPDTQYF
CDR3nt: TGTGCCAGCAGCCCTACCGGTCCAGATACGCAGTATTTT

v_gene: TRBV25-1
len: 16
d_gene: TRBD1
j_gene: TRBJ1-3
abundance: NA
CDR3aa: CASSDPDRETGNTIYF
CDR3nt: TGTGCCAGCAGTGACCCAGACAGGGAAACTGGAAACACCATATATTTT

v_gene: TRBV19
len: 14
d_gene: NA
j_gene: TRBJ2-3
abundance: NA
CDR3aa: CASSITGGRDTQYF
CDR3nt: TGTGCCAGTAGTATTACTGGGGGCAGGGATACGCAGTATTTT

v_gene: TRBV7-2
len: 15
d_gene: TRBD1
j_gene: TRBJ2-1
abundance: NA
CDR3aa: CASSSPRGPWNEQFF
CDR3nt: TGTGCCAGCAGCAGCCCCAGGGGGCCATGGAATGAGCAGTTCTTC

v_gene: TRBV6-5
len: 13
d_gene: NA
j_gene: TRBJ1-5
abundance: few
CDR3aa: CASSVQQGQPQHF
CDR3nt: TGTGCCAGCAGCGTCCAACAGGGACAGCCCCAGCATTTT

v_gene: TRBV24-1
len: 17
d_gene: NA
j_gene: TRBJ2-2
abundance: NA
CDR3aa: CATSDFSARSTTGELFF
CDR3nt: TGTGCCACCAGTGATTTTAGCGCCCGATCCACCACCGGGGAGCTGTTTTTT

v_gene: TRBV7-9
len: 17
d_gene: TRBD2
j_gene: TRBJ2-7
abundance: few
CDR3aa: CASSSSPGLAGSYEQYF
CDR3nt: TGTGCCAGCAGCTCAAGCCCGGGACTAGCGGGATCCTACGAGCAGTACTTC

v_gene: TRBV6-2/TRBV6-3
len: 15
d_gene: NA
j_gene: TRBJ1-1
abundance: NA
CDR3aa: CASSLTDSVNTEAFF
CDR3nt: TGTGCCAGCAGTCTTACGGACAGCGTGAACACTGAAGCTTTCTTT

v_gene: TRBV6-5
len: 14
d_gene: NA
j_gene: TRBJ1-5
abundance: few
CDR3aa: CASRDRNSNQPQHF
CDR3nt: TGTGCCAGCAGGGACAGAAATAGCAATCAGCCCCAGCATTTT

v_gene: TRBV5-1
len: 14
d_gene: NA
j_gene: TRBJ2-7
abundance: few
CDR3aa: CASSLSDSSYEQYF
CDR3nt: TGCGCCAGCAGCTTATCGGACAGTTCCTACGAGCAGTACTTC

v_gene: TRBV3-1/TRBV3-2
len: 16
d_gene: NA
j_gene: TRBJ2-7
abundance: NA
CDR3aa: CASSHRRAGLSYEQYF
CDR3nt: TGTGCCAGCAGCCATAGACGGGCGGGTCTGTCCTACGAGCAGTACTTC

v_gene: TRBV2
len: 17
d_gene: TRBD1
j_gene: TRBJ1-4
abundance: NA
CDR3aa: CASSGVRGRLTNEKLFF
CDR3nt: TGTGCCAGCAGTGGCGTCAGGGGGCGCCTAACTAATGAAAAACTGTTTTTT

v_gene: TRBV28
len: 15
d_gene: TRBD2
j_gene: TRBJ2-4
abundance: once
CDR3aa: CASSLALAGVNIQYF
CDR3nt: TGTGCCAGCAGTTTAGCACTAGCGGGGGTCAACATTCAGTACTTC

v_gene: TRBV5-4
len: 16
d_gene: NA
j_gene: TRBJ1-4
abundance: few
CDR3aa: CASSPDSEATNEKLFF
CDR3nt: TGTGCCAGCAGCCCGGACAGCGAAGCAACTAATGAAAAACTGTTTTTT

v_gene: TRBV24-1
len: 15
d_gene: NA
j_gene: TRBJ1-1
abundance: NA
CDR3aa: CATSRGKGLDTEAFF
CDR3nt: TGTGCCACCAGTCGAGGCAAAGGATTGGACACTGAAGCTTTCTTT